This T cell receptor (beta chain) derives from a study of T cell responses to AZD1222 COVID-19 vaccine. About the study: Analyses pooled second doses at about 4 or about 12 weeks. Notes on the study in general: Targets within unmutated variant regions were reportedly found for nearly half of spike-specific TCRs. No day 14 peak samples; only post-peak repertoires were characterized. Two doses of AZD1222 preceded a rise in Spike-specific TCR breadth and depth.

Comments on this clone: What it recognizes is unknown.

Sequencing used immunoSEQ multiplex PCR; TCRdb keeps in-frame clones, though not all of them. The sample includes roughly 180,000 clones, about 90% of them seen just once. The CDR3 has 13 amino acids. Looked up from germline, CDR1 is MNHEY and CDR2 is SVGAGI. Trimming cost V 2 bases and J 4 bases, with 6 bases left between them. The sequence was obtained from an adult in good health. The sample was peripheral blood, taken on day 0 of AZD1222 vaccination. The J gene is TRBJ1-5, the V gene TRBV6-5; D possibly corresponds to TRBD1 (5 bases). The CDR3 coding sequence is TGTGCCAGCAGTTACGGGGGGAATCAGCCCCAGCATTTT. Its translation is CASSYGGNQPQHF.